The present T cell receptor (beta chain) was sequenced within a study of T cell responses to AZD1222 COVID-19 vaccine. Study-level results: Baseline serostatus was positive in only a handful of AZD1222 recipients. Most donors were white British and more were female, and clonal diversity was possibly underestimated.

Assay used: immunoSEQ multiplex PCR; TCRdb lists only in-frame clones, some missing. The table lists about 19,000 clones, about four fifths of them singletons. As concerns this clone: Its antigen remains unidentified.

The sample in question was peripheral blood, obtained 28 days after the second AZD1222 dose. This TCR was recovered from an adult who received the AZD1222 COVID-19 vaccine.

CDR3 amino acids: CASSQSTGTGNTIYF. The CDR3 DNA reads TGCGCCAGCAGCCAATCGACAGGGACTGGAAACACCATATATTTT. This rearrangement joins TRBV4-3 to TRBJ1-3; 7 positions agree with TRBD1. The CDR3 extends over 15 amino acids. Looked up from germline, CDR1 is LGHNA and CDR2 is YSLEER. Germline trimming cut 2 bases from V and 2 bases from J; bases unmatched to any gene: 3.